This is a list of T cell receptor beta chains from one sample in a study of vaccination and CD4 T cells after COVID-19. One entry per CDR3 protein results from TCRdb running MiXCR on the PCR reads. The table records over 3,500 distinct CDR3 sequences, less than 20% of them present only once. Their antigens remain unidentified. Sequencing was done on a sample of CD4+ T cells from blood, cultured in vitro. All receptors come from a human donor who had recovered from COVID-19. Both conserved end residues are part of each CDR3. D genes are given only for firm matches. Part of the rows lack a size; the others show once, few, many or a class for expanded clones.

>TRBV12-3/TRBV12-4|NA|TRBJ1-2|NA|15
TGTGCCAGCCGAACCAGGGAACACGCTAACTATGGCTACACCTTC
CASRTREHANYGYTF
>TRBV6-1|NA|TRBJ2-1|NA|12
TGTGCCAGCAGCCGGCAGGGCTATGAGCAGTTCTTC
CASSRQGYEQFF
>TRBV7-2|NA|TRBJ2-6|NA|15
TGTGCCAGCAGCCCCGAGGTGCCTGGGGCCAACGTCCTGACTTTC
CASSPEVPGANVLTF
>TRBV6-1|medium-sized|TRBJ2-5|NA|15
TGTGCCAGCAGTCTACGAATCGACATTAAAGAGACCCAGTACTTC
CASSLRIDIKETQYF
>TRBV30|few|TRBJ2-1|TRBD2|17
TGTGCCTGGAGTGTTAGGTCTAGCGGGGCTCTCAACAATGAGCAGTTCTTC
CAWSVRSSGALNNEQFF
>TRBV4-1|NA|TRBJ2-1|TRBD2|22
TGCGCCAGCAGCCTTATTCCCCGAGTCACTAGCGGGGGGGCCCCCGCCTACAATGAGCAGTTCTTC
CASSLIPRVTSGGAPAYNEQFF
>TRBV12-3/TRBV12-4|NA|TRBJ1-4|NA|12
TGTGCCAGCAGCTTACGGGTAGAAAAACTGTTTTTT
CASSLRVEKLFF
>TRBV12-3/TRBV12-4|NA|TRBJ2-1|NA|13
TGTGCCAGCAGTTTAGAGTGGGGGACCTTTCGGTTCTTC
CASSLEWGTFRFF
>TRBV12-3/TRBV12-4|few|TRBJ2-2|TRBD1|16
TGTGCCAGCAGTTTAGACAGGACAGGGCTCACCGGGGAGCTGTTTTTT
CASSLDRTGLTGELFF
>TRBV9|NA|TRBJ2-5|TRBD2|19
TGTGCCAGCAGCCGAGAACCTGGGACTAGCGGGGGGGCCTGGGAGACCCAGTACTTC
CASSREPGTSGGAWETQYF
>TRBV11-2|NA|TRBJ1-1|NA|13
TGTGCCAGCAGCTTACCGATATACACTGAAGCTTTCTTT
CASSLPIYTEAFF
>TRBV5-8|NA|TRBJ1-6|TRBD1|15
TGTGCCAGCGATACGGGGACAGGGGTGAATTCACCCCTCCACTTT
CASDTGTGVNSPLHF
>TRBV19|medium-sized|TRBJ1-5|NA|13
TGTGCCAGTGGCCTTTCCGGCAATCAGCCCCAGCATTTT
CASGLSGNQPQHF
>TRBV10-3|NA|TRBJ2-4|NA|17
TGTGCCATCAGTGAGTCGGAAGTCCTGTTAGCCAAAAACATTCAGTACTTC
CAISESEVLLAKNIQYF
>TRBV20-1|NA|TRBJ1-3|NA|12
TGCAGTGCTAGGTCGGCTGGAAACACCATATATTTT
CSARSAGNTIYF
>TRBV20-1|NA|TRBJ1-4|TRBD1|13
TGCAGTGCTAGGGGACAGGCAGATGGAAAACTGTTTTTT
CSARGQADGKLFF
>TRBV12-3/TRBV12-4|medium-sized|TRBJ2-6|NA|14
TGTGCCAGCAGTCTCACAAGGGCCGCCAACGTCCTGACTTTC
CASSLTRAANVLTF
>TRBV11-3|medium-sized|TRBJ2-5|TRBD1|15
TGTGCCAGCAGCCGTCCGGGACAGGGAGGAGAGACCCAGTACTTC
CASSRPGQGGETQYF
>TRBV4-1|NA|TRBJ2-5|TRBD2|17
TGCGCCAGCAGCCAAGGACTAGCGGGGACCCACCAAGAGACCCAGTACTTC
CASSQGLAGTHQETQYF
>TRBV11-2|few|TRBJ2-7|NA|13
TGTGCCAGCAGCCGCGAACGGGGGAGCGAGCAGTACTTC
CASSRERGSEQYF
>TRBV2|few|TRBJ1-1|NA|15
TGTGCCAGCGGACTGTGGGCAGGATCGAACACTGAAGCTTTCTTT
CASGLWAGSNTEAFF
>TRBV4-1|NA|TRBJ2-7|NA|19
TGCGCCAGCAGCTTACAAGACGGGAGCTCTTTCAGCCCTTCCTACGAGCAGTACTTC
CASSLQDGSSFSPSYEQYF
>TRBV6-1|NA|TRBJ2-7|NA|14
TGTGCCAGCACCGAGTCAGGACACCCTTACGAGCAGTACTTC
CASTESGHPYEQYF
>TRBV23-1|medium-sized|TRBJ1-6|NA|12
TGCGCCAGCAGTCAGACTGCCGGGCCCCTCCACTTT
CASSQTAGPLHF
>TRBV6-1|large|TRBJ1-1|NA|14
TGTGCCAGCAGCTCACGACAGTCTGACACTGAAGCTTTCTTT
CASSSRQSDTEAFF
>TRBV20-1|few|TRBJ1-1|NA|14
TGCAGTGCTGGTCTCCTGAACATGAACACTGAAGCTTTCTTT
CSAGLLNMNTEAFF
>TRBV5-6|NA|TRBJ1-1|TRBD1|13
TGTGCCAGCAGCTTGAGACAGGGGGCTGAAGCTTTCTTT
CASSLRQGAEAFF
>TRBV18|NA|TRBJ2-7|NA|12
TGTGCCAGCTCACCAGACAGCTACGAGCAGTACTTC
CASSPDSYEQYF
>TRBV12-3/TRBV12-4|few|TRBJ2-5|TRBD2|17
TGTGCCAGCAGTTCGGGACTAGCGGGGGCTTACCAAGAGACCCAGTACTTC
CASSSGLAGAYQETQYF
>TRBV5-1|few|TRBJ1-1|TRBD1|16
TGCGCCAGCAGCTTGGGGGACAGGGCCGCCGCTCTTGGGGCTTTCTTT
CASSLGDRAAALGAFF
>TRBV19|NA|TRBJ2-2|NA|16
TGTGCCAGTAGTGTTACACAGGTTCGTCTAACCGGGGAGCTGTTTTTT
CASSVTQVRLTGELFF
>TRBV6-1|medium-sized|TRBJ1-3|TRBD1|14
TGTGCCAGCAGATCGGGACAGACTGGAAACACCATATATTTT
CASRSGQTGNTIYF
>TRBV19|medium-sized|TRBJ1-1|NA|15
TGTGCCAGTAGTATAGGTCGCACTTTGAACACTGAAGCTTTCTTT
CASSIGRTLNTEAFF
>TRBV18|medium-sized|TRBJ1-1|NA|12
TGTGCCAGCTCACCGTGGGGCACTGAAGCTTTCTTT
CASSPWGTEAFF
>TRBV7-8|NA|TRBJ1-5|NA|15
TGTGCCAGCAGCTTACGGCAGGGAGAGGCTCAGCCCCAGCATTTT
CASSLRQGEAQPQHF